This T cell receptor (beta chain) is drawn from a study of early T cells in non-severe SARS-CoV-2 infection. Study-wide results and limits: Database matching using VDJdb favored anti-spike CD8 responses, with private and CD4 specificities left missing.

Notes on this clonotype: The target antigen is unknown.

Per the germline V gene, CDR1 is SGDLS and CDR2 is YYNGEE. This CDR3 comprises 15 residues. J lost 2 bases, V lost 0 bases, and 2 bases had no gene match. TCRdb re-called the 5' RACE reads with MiXCR, one entry per CDR3 protein. The sample records about 33,000 distinct CDR3 sequences, under 6% being singletons. Sequencing was carried out using whole blood. This chain uses TRBV9 with TRBJ2-1; 7 bases fit TRBD1. This TCR was sampled from an adult who was a healthcare worker with PCR-confirmed SARS-CoV-2 infection or an uninfected control (not recorded which). Written as DNA, the CDR3 is TGTGCCAGCAGCGTAGTGGGACAGACCTACAATGAGCAGTTCTTC. It translates to CASSVVGQTYNEQFF.